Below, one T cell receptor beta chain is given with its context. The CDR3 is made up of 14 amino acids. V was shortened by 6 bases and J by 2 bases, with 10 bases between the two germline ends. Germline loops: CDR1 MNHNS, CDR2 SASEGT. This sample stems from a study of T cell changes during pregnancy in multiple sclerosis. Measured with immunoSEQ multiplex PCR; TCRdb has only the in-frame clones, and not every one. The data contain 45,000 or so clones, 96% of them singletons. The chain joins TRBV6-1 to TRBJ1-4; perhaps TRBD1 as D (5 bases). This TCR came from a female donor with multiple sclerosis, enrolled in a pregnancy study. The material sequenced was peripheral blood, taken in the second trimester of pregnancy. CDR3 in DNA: TGTGCCAGCAGGATGGGGGGGACTAATGAAAAACTGTTTTTT. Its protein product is CASRMGGTNEKLFF.